Listed below are T cell receptor beta chains from one sample, sequenced in a study of cytomegalovirus exposure and HLA in healthy donors. Measured with immunoSEQ multiplex PCR; TCRdb has only the in-frame clones, and not every one. The sample has roughly 100,000 clones; less than 90% are singletons. The sequencing input was PBMCs. The origin of the receptors is a man between 40 and 49 years old in good health and CMV-seronegative. CDR3s include the opening cysteine and the closing phenylalanine or tryptophan. D genes are given only for firm matches.

D	V	J	CDR3
NA	TRBV11-2	TRBJ1-6	CASSLGGTPLHF
TRBD1	TRBV5-4	TRBJ1-2	CASSSADRVGGYTF
NA	TRBV29-1	TRBJ1-1	CSVARDNTEAFF
TRBD1	TRBV6-5	TRBJ2-7	CASREEQGATYF
TRBD2	TRBV7-8	TRBJ2-7	CASSPSRTSGYEQYF
TRBD2	TRBV7-8	TRBJ2-3	CASSHPGRGGSSSTDTQYF
TRBD1	TRBV29-1	TRBJ2-7	CSAETGDSYEQYF
NA	TRBV21-1	TRBJ2-7	CASNQGQQDYEQYF
NA	TRBV29-1	TRBJ2-5	CSVGVAGVLQETQYF
TRBD1	TRBV29-1	TRBJ1-4	CSGEDRDEKLFF
NA	TRBV19	TRBJ1-3	CASSISNRDGRRGNTIYF
NA	TRBV6-5	TRBJ1-2	CASSPGAGGYGYTF
TRBD2	TRBV27	TRBJ2-5	CASSPILTSGGRETQYF
NA	TRBV27	TRBJ1-1	CASSLFIRTEAFF
NA	TRBV18	TRBJ1-5	CASSPMQGSNQPQHF
TRBD1	TRBV9	TRBJ2-7	CASSVASGQGAIEQYF
TRBD1	TRBV19	TRBJ1-3	CASSLQGGSSGNTIYF
NA	TRBV7-9	TRBJ1-3	CASSFTGTYSGNTIYF
TRBD1	TRBV7-6	TRBJ1-6	CASSPYLTGDNSPLHF
NA	TRBV7-9	TRBJ2-7	CSSSFPGSYEQYF
NA	TRBV5-1	TRBJ2-2	CASSSELAGTGELFF
TRBD2	TRBV27	TRBJ2-2	CASSPSWGGAVF
TRBD1	TRBV6-5	TRBJ1-2	CASNNGQGYGYTF
NA	TRBV5-1	TRBJ1-1	CASSLAPGGSTEAFF
NA	TRBV21-1	TRBJ2-1	CASLPGGGYYNEQFF
NA	TRBV18	TRBJ2-1	CASSPPGDRESSYNEQFF
NA	TRBV6-6	TRBJ1-1	CASSLDRTLNTEAFF
NA	TRBV27	TRBJ2-1	CASSFPGYNEQFF
NA	TRBV21-1	TRBJ1-6	CASSKEGFSSYNSPLHF